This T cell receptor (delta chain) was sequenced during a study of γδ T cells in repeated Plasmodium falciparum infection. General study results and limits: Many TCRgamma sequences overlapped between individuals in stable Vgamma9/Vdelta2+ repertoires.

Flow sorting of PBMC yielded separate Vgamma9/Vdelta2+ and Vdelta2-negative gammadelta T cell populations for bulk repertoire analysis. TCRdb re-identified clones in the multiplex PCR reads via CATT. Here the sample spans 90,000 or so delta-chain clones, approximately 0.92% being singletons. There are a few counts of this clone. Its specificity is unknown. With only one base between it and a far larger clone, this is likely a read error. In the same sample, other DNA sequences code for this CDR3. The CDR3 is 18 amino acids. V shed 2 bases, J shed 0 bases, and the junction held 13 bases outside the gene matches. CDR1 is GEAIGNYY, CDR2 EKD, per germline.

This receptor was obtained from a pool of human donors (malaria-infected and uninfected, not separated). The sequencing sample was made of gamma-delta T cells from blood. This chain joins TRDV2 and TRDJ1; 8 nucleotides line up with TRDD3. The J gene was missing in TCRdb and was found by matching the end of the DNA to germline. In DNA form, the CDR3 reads TGTGCCTGTGACAGAGTGCTGGGGGACCCCACTTACACCGATAAACTCATCTTT. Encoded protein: CACDRVLGDPTYTDKLIF.